In this sample, the clone carrying this T cell receptor (beta chain) turned up once. The data were taken from a study of control samples from healthy donors and cancer patients. Using immunoSEQ multiplex PCR, the repertoire was profiled, and TCRdb retains in-frame clones only, with some absent. The sample has tens of thousands of clones; 75% to 95% are singletons. The sequenced sample was blood. This sequence originates from a woman under 30 in good health.

CDR3 sequence (DNA): TGTGCCAGCAGCTTATCGCCAGGGAGATACAATGAGCAGTTCTTC. It specifies CASSLSPGRYNEQFF. V gene TRBV7-3 combines with J gene TRBJ2-1; D possibly uses TRBD1 or TRBD2 (5 bases each). V was clipped by 2 bases and J by 4 bases, with 12 bases between them. From germline, CDR1 is SGHTA and CDR2 FQGTGA. The CDR3 has 15 residues.